The 5 T cell receptor beta chains reported below all come from one sample, sequenced in a study of a mutant IDH1 vaccine in newly diagnosed glioma. Clones were sequenced by immunoSEQ multiplex PCR, and TCRdb holds only the in-frame ones, with some missing. Seen here are 50,000 to 70,000 clones, around 74% observed once, and the top ten hold over 3.5%. Indicated time point: week 35, safety follow-up. In the vaccine, a single dose held 300 ug of the mutant IDH1 20-mer peptide, along with topical imiquimod. Their target antigens are unknown. Sample: PBMCs, taken from a glioma patient whose treatment included an IDH1 peptide vaccine. Receptor source: a man between 45 and 60 years old with glioma.

The chain couples TRBV29-1 to TRBJ2-3; no reliable D call. Germline CDR1 and CDR2: SQVTM and ANQGSEA. Deletions cut 4 bases from V and 0 bases from J, with 8 bases between. This CDR3 comprises 13 residues. The CDR3 sequence is CSVVRDSTDTQYF. The CDR3, as DNA: TGCAGCGTTGTTAGAGACAGCACAGATACGCAGTATTTT.

The rearrangement links TRBV7-8 to TRBJ1-3, with 9 bases that match TRBD1. Trimming removed 5 bases from V and 2 bases from J; junction bases left unmatched: 4. CDR3 length: 15 residues. The V gene's germline CDR1 is SGHVS and CDR2 FQNEAQ. The CDR3 loop is CASSRGQGTGNTIYF. The CDR3 DNA sequence: TGTGCCAGCAGCAGAGGACAGGGGACTGGAAACACCATATATTTT. Complete variable domain (other parts from reference TRBV7-8 and TRBJ1-3): GAGVSQSPRYKVAKRGQDVALRCDPISGHVSLFWYQQALGQGPEFLTYFQNEAQLDKSGLPSDRFFAERPEGSVSTLKIQRTQQEDSAVYLCASSRGQGTGNTIYFGEGSWLTVV.

The V call is TRBV5-1, the J call TRBJ2-7; D might be TRBD2 (6 bases). The CDR3 length is 15 residues. CDR1 is SGHRS, CDR2 YFSETQ, per germline. The V gene lost 3 bases and the J gene lost 2 bases, with 15 bases spanning the gap. The CDR3 coding sequence is TGCGCCAGCAGCTCCCGACGCGGCGGGACCTACGAGCAGTACTTC. Amino acid sequence: CASSSRRGGTYEQYF.

This chain links TRBV9 with TRBJ1-5, with 7 bases identical to TRBD1. This CDR3 region has 15 residues. Germline V lookup: CDR1 SGDLS, CDR2 YYNGEE. V dropped 0 bases and J dropped 4; count of bases not matched to a gene: 4. The CDR3 region is CASSVGDSTNQPQHF. The CDR3 nucleotides read TGTGCCAGCAGCGTAGGGGACAGTACAAATCAGCCCCAGCATTTT.

The genes are TRBV15 and TRBJ2-7; TRBD1 is a possible D gene (5 bases). The V end lost 7 bases, the J end lost 0 bases, and 7 bases lay between the germline ends. CDR1 LNHNV and CDR2 YYDKDF come from the germline V gene (reference sequence). The CDR3 covers 12 residues. The CDR3 DNA reads TGTGCCACCACAGACAGCTCCTACGAGCAGTACTTC. Amino acid sequence: CATTDSSYEQYF.